One and the same sample provided the 24 T cell receptor beta chains below, sequenced in a study of human T cells and chemical hapten exposure. The sample's time point: patch test 3, about 24 weeks after DPC sensitization. The sample's treatment: therapeutic diphenylcyclopropenone sensitization with weekly scalp DPC. Unseparated into fractions, whole blood served as the source from which total RNA was extracted. TCRdb ran MiXCR on the RACE reads and lists one entry per CDR3 protein. The repertoire holds over 35,000 distinct CDR3 sequences, with more than 9.5% as singletons. This material consisted of whole blood, taken in connection with sensitization to the hapten diphenylcyclopropenone (DPC). These receptors were obtained from a woman in her 40s with alopecia areata. Some clones in this sample may be carry-over from other donors' samples.

J is TRBJ2-3 and V is TRBV20-1, with D unresolved. Deletions cut 6 bases from V and 3 bases from J, with 10 bases between. Germline V gene lookup returns CDR1 DFQATT and CDR2 SNEGSKA (reference sequence). This CDR3 spans 12 amino acids. The CDR3 sequence: CSAKPQTDTQYF. The CDR3 DNA reads TGCAGTGCGAAGCCCCAAACAGATACGCAGTATTTT.

By proportion, this clonotype is medium-sized (0.01 to 0.1%). The chain combines TRBV5-5 with TRBJ1-1; D not certain. Germline V gene data show CDR1 as SGHKS and CDR2 as YYEKEE (reference sequence). Trimming cost V 4 bases and J 3 bases, with 19 bases left between them. The CDR3 consists of 16 residues. DNA for the CDR3: TGTGCCAGCAGCCCCCGAGAGGGAGATTTCCACACTGAAGCTTTCTTT. Protein sequence: CASSPREGDFHTEAFF.

This clonotype was detected many times. The chain links TRBV28 to TRBJ2-7, with TRBD1 identical over 8 bases. CDR3 size: 12 residues. CDR1 is MDHEN, CDR2 SYDVKM, per germline. V dropped 10 bases and J dropped 3; count of bases not matched to a gene: 5. In nucleotides, the CDR3 is TGTGCCACCTGTGGACAGGGCTACGAGCAGTACTTC. This codes for CATCGQGYEQYF.

The V and J genes are TRBV20-1 and TRBJ2-7; maybe TRBD2 (6 bases). The CDR3 runs 14 residues. Trimming left V 2 bases short and J 2 bases short, with 13 bases between. Germline V gene lookup returns CDR1 DFQATT and CDR2 SNEGSKA (reference sequence). The CDR3 nucleotides read TGCAGTGCTAGATCCCTCGGGAGTACCTACGAGCAGTACTTC. Amino acid sequence: CSARSLGSTYEQYF.

This clonotype was seen many times. Here the CDR3 DNA reads TGTGCCAGCAGCTTAATCGGGGGTCCTAATGAAAAACTGTTTTTT. It codes for CASSLIGGPNEKLFF. This chain connects TRBV7-9 to TRBJ1-4; D possibly corresponds to TRBD1 (5 bases). The germline V and J ends were trimmed by 2 bases and 3 bases, with 10 bases remaining between them. The CDR3 extends over 15 amino acids. Germline CDR1 is SEHNR and CDR2 is FQNEAQ (reference sequence).

The rearrangement joins TRBV10-2 to TRBJ1-5, with a possible D match to TRBD1 (5 bases). This CDR3 region has 12 residues. Deletions cut 3 bases from V and 12 bases from J, with 12 bases between. Looked up from germline, CDR1 is WSHSY and CDR2 is SAAADI. CDR3 sequence (DNA): TGCGCCAGCAGTGACCAGGGAAGGGGCCAGCATTTT. This gives the protein CASSDQGRGQHF.

The genes are TRBV4-2 and TRBJ2-7, with a weak D call TRBD2 (6 bases). Deletions cut 5 bases from V and 2 bases from J, with 13 bases between. This CDR3 has 14 amino acids. Germline CDR1 is LGHNA and CDR2 is YNFKEQ. CDR3 coding DNA: TGTGCCAGCAGCTCCAGACTAGAAACCTACGAGCAGTACTTC. This encodes CASSSRLETYEQYF.

This clonotype was seen ten or more times. The chain links TRBV29-1 to TRBJ2-4; D is perhaps TRBD1 (6 bases). V was pared by 2 bases and J by 7 bases, with 15 bases between. CDR1 is SQVTM, CDR2 ANQGSEA, per germline. The CDR3 runs 14 residues. The CDR3 is CSVEKAGAWNIQYF. The CDR3 nucleotides read TGCAGCGTTGAAAAGGCAGGGGCTTGGAACATTCAGTACTTC.

This clonotype came up a few times. The junction differs from germline at one of its ends, possibly a read error. This chain uses TRBV6-2 or TRBV6-3 with TRBJ2-3; 8 bases agree with TRBD1. The CDR3 is made up of 12 amino acids. CDR1 is MNHEY, CDR2 SVGEGT, per germline. CDR3 protein: CASSQDREVMDF. The CDR3 DNA reads TGTGCCAGCAGCCAGGACAGGGAGGTGATGGATTTT.

This clonotype was detected a few times. A read error may account for a junction end that differs from germline. The V and J genes are TRBV28 and TRBJ2-3; D gene ambiguous. The length of the CDR3 is 16 residues. Germline assignment: CDR1 MDHEN and CDR2 SYDVKM. The CDR3 region is CASSLYSLSASDTQYF. Written as DNA, the CDR3 is TGTGCCAGCAGTTTATATTCCCTCAGCGCCTCAGATACGCAGTATTTC.

The chain uses TRBV28 and TRBJ2-5, with TRBD2 matching over 7 bases. This CDR3 region has 14 residues. The J segment lost 5 bases and the V segment lost 5 bases, leaving 8 bases of the junction unmatched. Germline V gene lookup returns CDR1 MDHEN and CDR2 SYDVKM. The DNA for the CDR3 is TGTGCCAGCAGTCCCTTGGGAGGGCGGGAGACCCAGTACTTC. Translated, it gives CASSPLGGRETQYF. Combining the CDR3 with reference TRBV28 and TRBJ2-5 gives the whole variable domain DVKVTQSSRYLVKRTGEKVFLECVQDMDHENMFWYRQDPGLGLRLIYFSYDVKMKEKGDIPEGYSVSREKKERFSLILESASTNQTSMYLCASSPLGGRETQYFGPGTRLLVL.

This chain uses TRBV9 with TRBJ1-1, with 11 bases lining up with TRBD1. Germline trimming cut 3 bases from V and 7 bases from J; bases unmatched to any gene: 5. CDR1 is SGDLS, CDR2 YYNGEE, per germline. This CDR3 spans 14 amino acids. This CDR3 reads CASSADRGRGEAFF. DNA for the CDR3: TGTGCCAGCAGCGCGGACAGGGGGCGCGGTGAAGCTTTCTTT. Filled out from reference TRBV9 and TRBJ1-1, the complete variable domain reads DSGVTQTPKHLITATGQRVTLRCSPRSGDLSVYWYQQSLDQGLQFLIQYYNGEERAKGNILERFSAQQFPDLHSELNLSSLELGDSALYFCASSADRGRGEAFFGQGTRLTVV.

This clonotype was observed a few times. The chain joins TRBV28 to TRBJ1-2; D is unclear. The CDR3 has 15 residues. Trimming cost V 4 bases and J 7 bases, with 19 bases left between them. Germline-derived CDR1 and CDR2 are MDHEN and SYDVKM. CDR3 sequence: CASSYASMRALGYTF. The CDR3 DNA follows: TGTGCCAGCAGTTACGCGAGTATGCGGGCGCTTGGCTACACCTTC.

This clonotype was recorded many times. The chain is built from TRBV9 and TRBJ2-3, with D perhaps TRBD1 (9 bases). This CDR3 has 20 residues. Trimming stripped 2 bases from V and 1 base from J, with 26 bases between. CDR1 is SGDLS, CDR2 YYNGEE, per germline. The CDR3 region is CASSVGSGTGLVWGTDTQYF. CDR3 in DNA: TGTGCCAGCAGCGTCGGTAGCGGGACAGGGCTGGTTTGGGGCACAGATACGCAGTATTTT.

This clonotype was found a few times. The chain carries TRBV20-1 and TRBJ1-2; the D gene is possibly TRBD1 (5 bases). V shed 2 bases and J shed 7 bases, with 8 bases lying between them. The CDR3 loop spans 11 amino acids. Germline V gives CDR1 DFQATT, CDR2 SNEGSKA (reference sequence). CDR3 DNA: TGCAGTGCTAGATGGACACCTGGCTACACCTTC. Protein sequence: CSARWTPGYTF.

The chain uses TRBV2 and TRBJ2-1; 7 nucleotides match TRBD1. With V trimmed by 6 bases and J by 7 bases, 18 bases remained unmatched. The length of the CDR3 is 17 residues. Germline V gene data show CDR1 as SNHLY and CDR2 as FYNNEI. CDR3 sequence (DNA): TGTGCCAGCAGAAGAAATCCCCCGGGACAGAGCTATAATGAGCAGTTCTTC. It specifies CASRRNPPGQSYNEQFF.

This clonotype was seen many times. The chain couples TRBV4-3 to TRBJ1-4, with D maybe TRBD1 (5 bases). Germline CDR1 LGHNA, CDR2 YSLEER. The CDR3 runs to 17 residues. Trimming removed 0 bases from V and 7 bases from J, with 18 bases in between. CDR3 region: CASSQDRRGRWSEKLFF. In nucleotides, the CDR3 is TGCGCCAGCAGCCAAGATAGAAGGGGCAGGTGGTCTGAAAAACTGTTTTTT.

The chain recombines TRBV28 with TRBJ2-7, with 7 bases matching TRBD1. Germline V gene data show CDR1 as MDHEN and CDR2 as SYDVKM. V shed 5 bases, J shed 4 bases, and the junction held 8 bases outside the gene matches. The CDR3 totals 14 residues. CDR3 amino acids: CASSPTGSRYEQYF. The DNA of the CDR3 is TGTGCCAGCAGTCCGACAGGGTCTAGGTACGAGCAGTACTTC.

This clonotype appeared many times. The chain links TRBV9 to TRBJ2-3; TRBD1 matches 7 bases. Germline assignment: CDR1 SGDLS and CDR2 YYNGEE. The CDR3 spans 14 residues. Trimming cost V 3 bases and J 2 bases; bases outside gene matches: 3. Here the CDR3 reads CASSEGQSTDTQYF. The CDR3 DNA reads TGTGCCAGCAGCGAGGGACAGTCCACAGATACGCAGTATTTT. The whole variable domain, filled in from reference TRBV9 and TRBJ2-3, reads DSGVTQTPKHLITATGQRVTLRCSPRSGDLSVYWYQQSLDQGLQFLIQYYNGEERAKGNILERFSAQQFPDLHSELNLSSLELGDSALYFCASSEGQSTDTQYFGPGTRLTVL.

The V gene is TRBV28, the J gene TRBJ2-7; D perhaps matches TRBD2 (6 bases). The V end was cut by 3 bases, the J end by 2 bases, with 11 bases between. The CDR3 totals 14 residues. Germline lookup yields CDR1 MDHEN and CDR2 SYDVKM. CDR3 coding DNA: TGTGCCAGCAGTTTCGGAGCGGGCACCTACGAGCAGTACTTC. Translated, it gives CASSFGAGTYEQYF.

The gene calls are TRBV5-1 and TRBJ2-7, with TRBD1 matching over 8 bases. With 6 bases clipped from V and 4 bases from J, the junction kept 12 bases outside the gene matches. The CDR3 consists of 15 residues. Germline V CDR1 and CDR2: SGHRS, YFSETQ. The CDR3 coding sequence is TGCGCCAGCATCAACACCTTCAGGGGGCGGTACGAGCAGTACTTC. Amino acids: CASINTFRGRYEQYF. Based on the CDR3 plus reference TRBV5-1 and TRBJ2-7, the full variable domain is KAGVTQTPRYLIKTRGQQVTLSCSPISGHRSVSWYQQTPGQGLQFLFEYFSETQRNKGNFPGRFSGRQFSNSRSEMNVSTLELGDSALYLCASINTFRGRYEQYFGPGTRLTVT.

The chain uses TRBV6-2 or TRBV6-3 and TRBJ2-4; D is uncertain. Trimming stripped 0 bases from V and 8 bases from J, with 8 bases between. Germline lookup yields CDR1 MNHEY and CDR2 SVGEGT. The CDR3 runs 13 residues. The DNA for the CDR3 is TGTGCCAGCAGTTACTCGTATGAGGACATTCAGTACTTC. Translated, it gives CASSYSYEDIQYF.

In this sample, this clonotype turned up many times. The rearrangement joins TRBV18 to TRBJ2-3; D may be TRBD2 (5 bases). The CDR3 has 13 amino acids. With 6 bases removed from V and 6 bases from J, the gap between germline ends came to 13 bases. From germline, CDR1 is KGHSH and CDR2 LQKENI. This chain's CDR3 is CASSSRREDTQYF. CDR3 DNA: TGTGCCAGCTCCTCGAGAAGGGAGGATACGCAGTATTTT. Combining the CDR3 with reference TRBV18 and TRBJ2-3 gives the whole variable domain NAGVMQNPRHLVRRRGQEARLRCSPMKGHSHVYWYRQLPEEGLKFMVYLQKENIIDESGMPKERFSAEFPKEGPSILRIQQVVRGDSAAYFCASSSRREDTQYFGPGTRLTVL.

This chain joins TRBV11-2 and TRBJ2-3, with 15 bases lining up with TRBD2. The junction had 17 bases not matched to a gene; V was cut back by 1 base and J by 3 bases. Looked up from germline, CDR1 is SGHAT and CDR2 is FQNNGV. The CDR3 spans 22 residues. CDR3 sequence reads: CASSLGVRTGTSGRSRTDTQYF. DNA of the CDR3: TGTGCCAGCAGCTTAGGTGTCCGGACCGGGACTAGCGGGAGGAGTCGTACAGATACGCAGTATTTT.